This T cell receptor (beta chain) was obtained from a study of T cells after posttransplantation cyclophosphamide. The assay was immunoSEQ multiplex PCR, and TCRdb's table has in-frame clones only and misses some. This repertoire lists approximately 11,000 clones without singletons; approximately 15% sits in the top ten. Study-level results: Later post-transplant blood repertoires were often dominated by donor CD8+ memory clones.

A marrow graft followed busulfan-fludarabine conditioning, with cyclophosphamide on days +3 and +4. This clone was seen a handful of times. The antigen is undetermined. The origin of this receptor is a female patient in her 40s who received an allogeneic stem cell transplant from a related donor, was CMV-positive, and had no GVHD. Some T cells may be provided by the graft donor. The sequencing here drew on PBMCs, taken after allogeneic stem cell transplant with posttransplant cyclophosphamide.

The CDR3 region is CASSPRVGEKLFF. In nucleotides, the CDR3 is TGTGCCAGCAGCCCCAGGGTTGGGGAAAAACTGTTTTTT. The J gene is TRBJ1-4, the V gene TRBV6-5; tentative D call: TRBD1 (5 bases). This CDR3 spans 13 amino acids. Germline V gives CDR1 MNHEY, CDR2 SVGAGI. Between the trimmed V and J ends, which lost 6 bases and 8 bases, there was a span of 13 bases.